Only one count was recorded for the clone carrying this TCR beta chain. Its specificity is unknown. Trimming cost V 4 bases and J 4 bases; bases outside gene matches: 6. CDR1 and CDR2 (germline): SEHNR, FQNEAQ (reference sequence). CDR3 length: 14 amino acids. The primer mix had 60 Vbeta and 13 Jbeta primers. The authors' processing: In a later analysis, of roughly 73 million unique beta chains, around 9.9 million appeared in at least two donors. Profiling relied on immunoSEQ multiplex PCR, and the TCRdb table lists in-frame clones only, not all of them. That table is the source of V, J and clone size, and D and trimming were worked out from the DNA. The table has about 240,000 clones, 80% to 85% seen once; the top ten hold 8%. This record belongs to a study of cytomegalovirus exposure and HLA in healthy donors. Study-level background: In a previous analysis, approximately 110 million unique TCR beta sequences were found from some 180 million T cells. An early release of data contained 75 million to 100 million unique TCRs, which came from HLA-typed donors. Study findings and constraints: Most of the CMV-associated TCR beta chains (in a later analysis) appeared to be HLA-restricted.

This chain connects TRBV7-9 to TRBJ1-1; TRBD1 agrees at 7 bases. Sequenced material: PBMCs. This TCR derives from a woman aged 60-75 years in good health and CMV-seropositive. The chain's CDR3 is CASSSRQGGTEAFF. DNA for the CDR3: TGTGCCAGCAGCTCCAGACAGGGAGGCACTGAAGCTTTCTTT.